One and the same sample provided the 12 T cell receptor beta chains below, sequenced in a study of CD8 T cells in Susac syndrome. With random hexamers, reverse transcription was performed on about 0.5 to 1 ug of RNA. TCRdb passed the immunoSEQ multiplex PCR reads through MiXCR, listing each CDR3 protein once. The sample shows around 200,000 distinct CDR3 sequences, roughly 95% of them seen only once. The specimen sequenced was CD4+ T cells from PBMCs. The receptor source for this set is a human donor in good health.

The V and J genes are TRBV6-5 and TRBJ1-2; D ambiguous. The CDR3 has 15 residues. V lost 0 bases and J lost 8, with 16 bases in between. Germline CDR1 and CDR2: MNHEY and SVGAGI. In DNA form, the CDR3 reads TGTGCCAGCAGTTACTCCGGGCGCGGGTTGAGGGGCTACACCTTC. Its protein product is CASSYSGRGLRGYTF.

The chain couples TRBV30 to TRBJ1-1, with D tentatively TRBD1 (5 bases). This CDR3 is 13 amino acids long. The germline V and J ends were trimmed by 6 bases and 0 bases, with 11 bases remaining between them. Germline loops: CDR1 GTSNPN, CDR2 SVGIG (reference sequence). CDR3 region: CACKTALNTEAFF. In DNA form, the CDR3 reads TGTGCCTGCAAGACAGCACTGAACACTGAAGCTTTCTTT.

This chain uses TRBV25-1 with TRBJ2-5; D is ambiguous. Germline values: CDR1 MGHDK, CDR2 SYGVNS. CDR3 size: 14 residues. Trimming left V 1 base short and J 5 bases short, with 11 bases between. CDR3 region: CASSESHGWETQYF. Here the CDR3 DNA reads TGTGCCAGCAGTGAATCCCATGGTTGGGAGACCCAGTACTTC.

The chain employs TRBV15 and TRBJ1-1; 7 bases align to TRBD1. Germline V gene data show CDR1 as LNHNV and CDR2 as YYDKDF (reference sequence). This CDR3 region has 15 residues. V shed 0 bases and J 4 bases; nucleotides not matched to a gene: 5. The CDR3 sequence: CATSRDTGVSTEAFF. The CDR3 DNA is TGTGCCACCAGCAGAGACACAGGGGTCAGCACTGAAGCTTTCTTT.

Written as DNA, the CDR3 is TGCAGCGTTGAAGGGCCGCCAAGCGATGAGCAGTTCTTC. It yields the protein CSVEGPPSDEQFF. The V and J genes are TRBV29-1 and TRBJ2-1; no clear D. V lost 1 base and J 8 bases, leaving 12 bases between the germline ends. Germline lookup yields CDR1 SQVTM and CDR2 ANQGSEA. The CDR3 is 13 amino acids.

V usage is TRBV29-1 and J usage is TRBJ1-1, with a possible D match to TRBD1 (6 bases). This CDR3 contains 14 residues. V was shortened by 4 bases and J by 1 base, with 13 bases between the two germline ends. The germline CDR1 and CDR2 sequences are SQVTM and ANQGSEA. CDR3 amino acids: CSVGRGGANTEAFF. CDR3 in DNA: TGCAGCGTTGGGCGAGGGGGGGCGAACACTGAAGCTTTCTTT. The variable domain in full, with the rest retrieved from reference TRBV29-1 and TRBJ1-1, is SAVISQKPSRDICQRGTSLTIQCQVDSQVTMMFWYRQQPGQSLTLIATANQGSEATYESGFVIDKFPISRPNLTFSTLTVSNMSPEDSSIYLCSVGRGGANTEAFFGQGTRLTVV.

The chain employs TRBV6-5 and TRBJ2-7; 10 nucleotides match TRBD1. Germline V CDR1 and CDR2: MNHEY, SVGAGI. J was trimmed by 4 bases and V by 5 bases; bases with no gene match: 8. This CDR3 contains 15 residues. This CDR3 is CASSAGTGVGYEQYV. The CDR3 DNA sequence: TGTGCCAGCAGTGCCGGGACAGGGGTAGGGTACGAGCAGTACGTC.

This clonotype was counted once. The rearrangement links TRBV3-1 to TRBJ2-5; 8 nucleotides align to TRBD1. CDR3 length: 16 residues. V lost 1 base, J lost 5 bases, and 9 bases stayed unmatched. The germline gives CDR1 LGHDT, CDR2 YNNKEL (reference sequence). The CDR3 spells CASSQGFRGQGETQYF. DNA of the CDR3: TGTGCCAGCAGCCAAGGCTTCAGGGGGCAGGGGGAGACCCAGTACTTC.

V gene TRBV20-1 combines with J gene TRBJ2-7; no firm D call. V dropped 5 bases and J dropped 0 bases, with 17 bases sitting between them. CDR1 DFQATT and CDR2 SNEGSKA come from the germline V gene (reference sequence). The CDR3 spans 15 residues. This CDR3 reads CSAGPGSSSSYEQYV. For the CDR3, the DNA is TGCAGTGCTGGACCCGGGTCTTCAAGCTCCTACGAGCAGTACGTC.

In nucleotides, the CDR3 is TGTGCCAGTAGTATACAGCGAGGGGGCGAGATGGGCAATCAGCCCCAGCATTTT. This encodes CASSIQRGGEMGNQPQHF. The genes are TRBV19 and TRBJ1-5; TRBD1 matches at 7 bases. V lost 2 bases to trimming and J lost 2 bases; unmatched junction nucleotides: 12. This CDR3 is built from 18 residues. In germline, CDR1 is LNHDA, CDR2 SQIVND (reference sequence).

The V call is TRBV29-1, the J call TRBJ1-1; D might be TRBD1 (5 bases). The germline V gene has CDR1 SQVTM and CDR2 ANQGSEA. The CDR3 covers 13 residues. Trimming removed 5 bases from V and 7 bases from J, with 17 bases in between. In nucleotides, the CDR3 is TGCAGCGTTAAAACGACAGCAGGCCATGAAGCTTTCTTT. It yields the protein CSVKTTAGHEAFF.

J is TRBJ1-1 and V is TRBV30; possibly TRBD1 for D (5 bases). There are 14 residues in the CDR3. Trimming removed 2 bases from V and 4 bases from J, with 14 bases in between. Looked up from germline, CDR1 is GTSNPN and CDR2 is SVGIG (reference sequence). This CDR3 reads CAWSPGPSGTEAFF. CDR3 DNA sequence: TGTGCCTGGAGTCCGGGACCCTCGGGCACTGAAGCTTTCTTT.